The present entry profiles one TCR beta chain with its context. The antigen is not known. The data are from a study of cytomegalovirus exposure and HLA in healthy donors. Across the study: The study's early data release held about 85 million unique TCRs from HLA-typed donors.

PCR amplification relied on 60 Vbeta primers (plus 13 Jbeta primers). Libraries were prepared by immunoSEQ multiplex PCR; TCRdb keeps only in-frame clonotypes and omits some of them. The data contain 200,000 to 300,000 clones, about 80% of them singletons. The V and J ends lost 2 bases and 5 bases respectively, with 10 bases between them. Germline loops: CDR1 MNHEY, CDR2 SMNVEV (reference sequence). The CDR3 length is 13 residues. Study-wide results and caveats: A prior analysis recorded that most TCR beta V segments were productive about 87% or about 30% of the time. The study listed under 200 cytomegalovirus-associated TCR beta chains.

Donors likely had unrecorded immune exposures despite being nominally healthy when sampled. The sequenced sample was PBMCs. The TCR originated in a woman aged 40 to 50 in good health and CMV-seropositive. The rearrangement joins TRBV27 to TRBJ2-7, with D maybe TRBD1 (6 bases). The CDR3 DNA sequence: TGTGCCAGCAGTTTACAGGGGCGCAACGAGCAGTACTTC. Translated: CASSLQGRNEQYF.